This TCR beta chain was retrieved from a study of blood T cell repertoires in COVID-19. Study-level information: The analysed material was cDNA or gDNA that came from T cells, B-cell-depleted T cells, or PBMCs.

The data were produced by immunoSEQ multiplex PCR, yet TCRdb's version contains in-frame clones alone and is incomplete. Altogether more than 250,000 clones are present, 70% to 90% being singletons, with the ten largest covering roughly 6.3%. V lost 7 bases to trimming and J lost 1 base; unmatched junction nucleotides: 3. Germline V gives CDR1 LGHNT, CDR2 FRNRAP. The CDR3 consists of 14 residues. This rearrangement joins TRBV12-5 to TRBJ1-4, with 7 bases aligning to TRBD1. The sequenced sample consisted of peripheral blood. The sequence derives from a woman aged 45-65 years with COVID-19, enrolled during active disease. The CDR3 region is CASASGGTNEKLFF. The CDR3, as DNA: TGTGCTAGTGCGTCAGGGGGAACTAATGAAAAACTGTTTTTT.